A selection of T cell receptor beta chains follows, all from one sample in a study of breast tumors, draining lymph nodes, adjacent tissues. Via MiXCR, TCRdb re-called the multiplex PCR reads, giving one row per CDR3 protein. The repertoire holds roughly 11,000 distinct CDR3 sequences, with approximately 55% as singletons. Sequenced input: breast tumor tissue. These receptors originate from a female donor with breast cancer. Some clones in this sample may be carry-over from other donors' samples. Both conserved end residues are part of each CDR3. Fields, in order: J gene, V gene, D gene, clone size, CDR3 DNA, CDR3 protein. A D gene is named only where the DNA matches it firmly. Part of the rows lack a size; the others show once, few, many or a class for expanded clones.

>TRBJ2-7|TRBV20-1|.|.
TGCAGTGCTAGATCGTCGGGGACTTACGAGCAGTACTTC
CSARSSGTYEQYF
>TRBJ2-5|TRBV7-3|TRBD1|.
TGTGCCAGCAGCTGGGGGGGACAGGGTGGCGAGACCCAGTACTTC
CASSWGGQGGETQYF
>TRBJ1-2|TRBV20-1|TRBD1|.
TGCAGTGCCGAACGTGGACAGGGGGGAAACTATGGCTACACCTTC
CSAERGQGGNYGYTF
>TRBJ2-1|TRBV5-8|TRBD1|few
TGTGCCAGCAGCCCGGACAGGGAATACAATGAGCAGTTCTTC
CASSPDREYNEQFF
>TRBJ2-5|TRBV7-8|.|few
TGTGCCAGCAGCTTAAACCGAGAGACCCAGTACTTC
CASSLNRETQYF
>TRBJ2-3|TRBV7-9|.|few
TGTGCCAGCAGCCCCGGATGGGAGGAGCTCCCCACAGATCCGCAGTATTTT
CASSPGWEELPTDPQYF
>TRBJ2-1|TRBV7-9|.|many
TGTGCCAGCAGCTTGGATTTACTCTACAATGAGCAGTTCTTC
CASSLDLLYNEQFF
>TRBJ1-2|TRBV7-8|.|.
TGTGCCAGCAGCTTAGAAGCAGGGCCCAACTATGGCTACACCTTC
CASSLEAGPNYGYTF
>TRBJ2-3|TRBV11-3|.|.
TGTGCCAGCAGCTTACCAGTGGATACGCAGTATTTT
CASSLPVDTQYF
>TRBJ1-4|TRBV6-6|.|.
TGTGCCGGCAGTTCCAGGACTAATGAAAAACTGTTTTTT
CAGSSRTNEKLFF
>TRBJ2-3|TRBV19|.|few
TGTGCCAGTAGTATTCGACGGGGAGCGGATACGCAGTATTTT
CASSIRRGADTQYF
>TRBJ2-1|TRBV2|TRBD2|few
TGTGCCAGCAGTGCAAGCGGGGTGGGTAGAAATGAGCAGTTCTTC
CASSASGVGRNEQFF
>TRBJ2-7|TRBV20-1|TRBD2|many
TGCAGTGCTAGTCCGGGAGGGCTCTACGAGCAGTACTTC
CSASPGGLYEQYF
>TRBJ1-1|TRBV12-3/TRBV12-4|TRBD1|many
TGTGCCAGCAGCCAGGGGGCCTGGGTTTCGTACCCTGAAGCTTTCTTT
CASSQGAWVSYPEAFF
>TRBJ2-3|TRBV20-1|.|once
TGCAGTGCCCACGGAGGGGGGCGTAGCACAGATACGCAGTATTTT
CSAHGGGRSTDTQYF
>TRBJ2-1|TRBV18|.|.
TGTGCCAGCTCACCGAAAGTCAGGTCCGGAGATGAGCAGTTCTTC
CASSPKVRSGDEQFF
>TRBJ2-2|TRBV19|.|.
TGTGCCAGTAGTAGGGGGGGGCTCCAAAACGGGGAGCTGTTTTTT
CASSRGGLQNGELFF
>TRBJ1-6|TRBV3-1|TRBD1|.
TGTGCCAGCAGCGGACGACAGGGTATGCATTCACCCCTCCACTTT
CASSGRQGMHSPLHF
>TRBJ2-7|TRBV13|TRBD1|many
TGTGCCAGCAGCTTAGGCGAAGGACAGGGGGCTTCCTACGAGCAGTACTTC
CASSLGEGQGASYEQYF
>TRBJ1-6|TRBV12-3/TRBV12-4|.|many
TGTGCCAGCGGTTTAGTGTACCCCACGGCCCTCCACTTT
CASGLVYPTALHF
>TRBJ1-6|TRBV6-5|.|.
TGTGCCAGCAGTTACAGGGGCTCCTATAATTCACCCCTCCACTTT
CASSYRGSYNSPLHF
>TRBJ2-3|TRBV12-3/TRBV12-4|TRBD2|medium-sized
TGTGCCAGCAGGAGGACTAGCGGGGAGGATACGCAGTATTTT
CASRRTSGEDTQYF
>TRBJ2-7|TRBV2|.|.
TGTGCCAGCAAACCAAGCAGGGCGAGAACCTACGAGCAGTACTTC
CASKPSRARTYEQYF
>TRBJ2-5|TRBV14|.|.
.
CASRPEGRTNEKLFFGSGTQYF
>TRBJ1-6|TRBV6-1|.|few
TGTGCCAGCAGTGAATACGGCGGGGGGGCCAATTCACCCCTCCACTTT
CASSEYGGGANSPLHF
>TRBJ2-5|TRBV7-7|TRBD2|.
TGTGCTAGCAGCTTAGGCCCCCCGACTAGCGCGTACCAAGAGACCCAGTACTTC
CASSLGPPTSAYQETQYF
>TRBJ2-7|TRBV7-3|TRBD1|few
TGTGCCAGCAGCCCACAGGGGGGCTCCTACGAGCAGTACTTC
CASSPQGGSYEQYF
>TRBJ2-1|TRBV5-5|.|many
TGTGCCAGCAGCTTGCATGTGGATCCCCCCTACAATGAGCAGTTCTTC
CASSLHVDPPYNEQFF
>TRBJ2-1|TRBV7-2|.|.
TGTGCCAGCCGCCATGAGCTAGCTTCAGAGACCCAGTTCTTC
CASRHELASETQFF
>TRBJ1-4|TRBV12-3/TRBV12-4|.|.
TGTGCCAGCACCCCAAACGGTGAAAAACTGTTTTTT
CASTPNGEKLFF
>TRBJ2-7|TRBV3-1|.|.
TGTGCCAGCAGCCAAGGCCTAGAGCAGTACTTC
CASSQGLEQYF
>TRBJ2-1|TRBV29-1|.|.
TGCAGCACCAGGACAGAGTACAATGAGCAGTTCTTC
CSTRTEYNEQFF
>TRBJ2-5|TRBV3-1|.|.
TGTGCCAGCAGCCAAGAGACCCAGTACTTC
CASSQETQYF
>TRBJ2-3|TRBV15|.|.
TGTGCCACCAGCAGAGAACCCCAATCCTCTGGAGCGGGCCTCACAGATACGCAGTATTTT
CATSREPQSSGAGLTDTQYF
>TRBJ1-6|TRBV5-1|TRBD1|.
TGCGCCAGCAGCCAGGGGACAGGTTCACCCCTCCACTTT
CASSQGTGSPLHF
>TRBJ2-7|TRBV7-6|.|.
TGTGCCAGCAGCTTAGGGGACAACTACGAGCAGTACTTC
CASSLGDNYEQYF
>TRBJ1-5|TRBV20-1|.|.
TGCAGCGTAGACGGGGGCAACAATCAGCCCCAGCATTTT
CSVDGGNNQPQHF
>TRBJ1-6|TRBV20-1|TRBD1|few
TGCAGTGCTAGAGAACAGGGGTTCGTTTCACCCCTCCACTTT
CSAREQGFVSPLHF
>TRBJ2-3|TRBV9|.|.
TGTGCCAGCACCCCAGCTGATAGCACAGATACGCAGTATTTT
CASTPADSTDTQYF
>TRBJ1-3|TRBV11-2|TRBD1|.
TGTGCCAGCAGCCCCCAGGGGGCCTTTGGATACACCATATATTTT
CASSPQGAFGYTIYF
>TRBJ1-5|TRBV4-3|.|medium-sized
TGCGCCAGCAGCCAAGGAGCCAGAGATAGCAATCAGCCCCAGCATTTT
CASSQGARDSNQPQHF